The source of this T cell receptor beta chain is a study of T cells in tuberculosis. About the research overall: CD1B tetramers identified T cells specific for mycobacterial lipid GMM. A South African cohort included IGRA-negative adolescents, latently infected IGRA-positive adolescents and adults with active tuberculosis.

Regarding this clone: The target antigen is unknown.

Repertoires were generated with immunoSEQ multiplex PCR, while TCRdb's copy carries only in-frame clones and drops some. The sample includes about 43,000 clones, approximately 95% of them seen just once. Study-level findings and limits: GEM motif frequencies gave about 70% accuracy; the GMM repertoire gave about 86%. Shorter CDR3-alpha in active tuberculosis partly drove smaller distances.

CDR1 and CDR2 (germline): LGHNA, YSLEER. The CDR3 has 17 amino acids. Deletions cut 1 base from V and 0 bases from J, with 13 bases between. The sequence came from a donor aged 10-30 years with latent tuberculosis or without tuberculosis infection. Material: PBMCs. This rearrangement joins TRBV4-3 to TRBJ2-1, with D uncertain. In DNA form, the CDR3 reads TGCGCCAGCAGCCAAGTCTCGTCCTGGAGCTCCTACAATGAGCAGTTCTTC. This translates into CASSQVSSWSSYNEQFF.